A selection of T cell receptor beta chains follows, all from one sample in a study of cytomegalovirus exposure and HLA in healthy donors. Clones were read by immunoSEQ multiplex PCR, and TCRdb kept only the in-frame ones, dropping some. The sample has approximately 150,000 clones, just under 85% seen once. The sequencing sample was made of PBMCs. The receptors were gathered from an older woman in good health and CMV-seropositive. Both conserved end residues are part of each CDR3. A D gene is named only where the DNA matches it firmly. The size of a clone is reported for some rows only, either as once, few or many, or as a class for expanded clones.

D,J,size,V,length,CDR3,DNA
-,TRBJ1-2,-,TRBV5-1,15,CASSLAQGLDYGYTF,TGCGCCAGCAGCTTGGCACAGGGTTTGGACTATGGCTACACCTTC
TRBD1,TRBJ2-7,-,TRBV28,15,CASSYRDRVYHEQYF,TGTGCCAGCAGTTACCGGGACAGGGTTTACCACGAGCAGTACTTC
-,TRBJ1-2,-,TRBV7-2,15,CASRQRPPGKGGYTF,TGTGCCAGCAGGCAGCGGCCCCCGGGGAAGGGTGGCTACACCTTC
TRBD1,TRBJ1-2,-,TRBV6-5,14,CASSFAQGAYGYTF,TGTGCCAGCAGTTTTGCCCAGGGGGCCTATGGCTACACCTTC
TRBD2,TRBJ2-7,-,TRBV28,16,CASSPSGRAASYEQYF,TGTGCCAGCAGTCCTAGCGGGAGGGCAGCCTCCTACGAGCAGTACTTC
TRBD1,TRBJ1-4,-,TRBV5-4,16,CASSLAGGQTNEKLFF,TGTGCCAGCAGCTTGGCAGGGGGCCAAACTAATGAAAAACTGTTTTTT
-,TRBJ1-1,-,TRBV5-1,16,CASSLGAAGWDTEAFF,TGCGCCAGCAGCTTGGGGGCGGCAGGGTGGGACACTGAAGCTTTCTTT
TRBD1,TRBJ1-1,-,TRBV6-5,14,CASRSTTGESGAFF,TGTGCCAGCAGGAGCACCACAGGGGAAAGTGGAGCTTTCTTT
TRBD2,TRBJ2-7,-,TRBV15,15,CATSRDGLAEYEQYF,TGTGCCACCAGCAGAGATGGGCTAGCGGAATACGAGCAGTACTTC
TRBD1,TRBJ1-3,-,TRBV6-5,16,CASSYTGQGLGNTIYF,TGTGCCAGCAGTTACACGGGACAGGGATTAGGAAACACCATATATTTT
TRBD2,TRBJ2-1,-,TRBV14,15,CASSQVAGGYNEQFF,TGTGCCAGCAGCCAAGTAGCGGGAGGGTACAATGAGCAGTTCTTC
TRBD2,TRBJ2-2,-,TRBV11-2,19,CASSSPRTTSGRGTGELFF,TGTGCCAGCAGCTCCCCGAGGACCACTAGCGGGAGAGGTACCGGGGAGCTGTTTTTT
-,TRBJ2-6,-,TRBV10-3,15,CAISEGDTGANVLTF,TGTGCCATCAGTGAGGGGGACACCGGGGCCAACGTCCTGACTTTC
-,TRBJ2-5,-,TRBV21-1,17,CASSVRRSGRNQETQYF,TGTGCCAGCAGCGTCCGCCGGAGCGGGAGGAACCAAGAGACCCAGTACTTC
TRBD1,TRBJ1-5,once,TRBV7-2,14,CASSAQGGNQPQHF,TGTGCCAGCAGCGCACAGGGGGGCAATCAGCCCCAGCATTTT
TRBD1,TRBJ2-2,-,TRBV7-3,14,CASSPYRGDGELFF,TGTGCCAGCAGCCCCTACAGGGGCGACGGGGAGCTGTTTTTT
-,TRBJ2-3,-,TRBV29-1,15,CSVQGVAGSTDTQYF,TGCAGCGTCCAGGGGGTGGCGGGAAGCACAGATACGCAGTATTTT
TRBD2,TRBJ2-1,-,TRBV7-6,15,CASSLPGGLYNEQFF,TGTGCCAGCAGCTTACCGGGAGGGCTGTACAATGAGCAGTTCTTC
-,TRBJ1-2,-,TRBV5-6,14,CASSLEAVTYGYTF,TGTGCCAGCAGCTTGGAGGCGGTTACCTATGGCTACACCTTC
-,TRBJ1-2,-,TRBV6-1,13,CASRLQGNYGYTF,TGTGCCAGCAGGTTACAGGGTAACTATGGCTACACCTTC
-,TRBJ1-3,-,TRBV7-9,16,CASTTIWGVSGNTIYF,TGTGCCAGCACCACGATTTGGGGGGTATCTGGAAACACCATATATTTT
-,TRBJ2-5,-,TRBV7-9,14,CASSPGHAQETQYF,TGTGCCAGCAGCCCGGGACACGCACAAGAGACCCAGTACTTC
TRBD1,TRBJ1-5,-,TRBV5-6,16,CASSLRTGNGNQPQHF,TGTGCCAGCAGCCTCCGGACAGGGAACGGCAATCAGCCCCAGCATTTT
TRBD1,TRBJ2-3,few,TRBV6-5,16,CASSSLLTGATDTQYF,TGTGCCAGCAGTTCCCTACTGACAGGGGCCACAGATACGCAGTATTTT
-,TRBJ1-5,-,TRBV30,13,CAWSVSGDQPQHF,TGTGCCTGGAGTGTATCAGGGGATCAGCCCCAGCATTTT
-,TRBJ1-5,-,TRBV6-1,11,CASSDHRVQHF,TGTGCCAGCAGTGATCACCGCGTACAGCATTTT
TRBD2,TRBJ2-5,once,TRBV2,16,CASSDLAGTFAETQYF,TGTGCCAGCAGTGATCTAGCGGGGACGTTCGCGGAGACCCAGTACTTC
TRBD2,TRBJ2-1,-,TRBV5-1,15,CASSSGGPLNNEQFF,TGCGCCAGCAGCTCGGGAGGCCCCTTGAACAATGAGCAGTTCTTC
-,TRBJ2-7,-,TRBV5-4,14,CASSATQGSYEQYF,TGTGCCAGCAGCGCTACACAGGGCTCCTACGAGCAGTACTTC
TRBD1,TRBJ2-2,-,TRBV28,15,CASSIPGQVHRELFF,TGTGCCAGCAGTATACCGGGACAGGTACACCGGGAGCTGTTTTTT
-,TRBJ2-3,-,TRBV7-3,16,CASSLTPGPSTDTQYF,TGTGCCAGCAGCTTAACTCCAGGGCCTAGCACAGATACGCAGTATTTT
-,TRBJ2-7,-,TRBV7-2,14,CASSSRFGSYEQYF,TGTGCCAGCAGCTCCCGCTTCGGTAGTTACGAGCAGTACTTC
TRBD1,TRBJ1-1,-,TRBV29-1,13,CSGNRGPDTEAFF,TGCAGCGGTAACAGGGGGCCTGATACTGAAGCTTTCTTT
-,TRBJ2-1,-,TRBV2,13,CASSKNIYNEQFF,TGTGCCAGCAGTAAAAATATCTACAATGAGCAGTTCTTC
-,TRBJ1-2,-,TRBV7-9,13,CASSREGNGGYTF,TGTGCCAGCAGCCGGGAAGGGAACGGTGGCTACACCTTC
-,TRBJ1-4,-,TRBV9,19,CASSVAPTRLGADNEKLFF,TGTGCCAGCAGCGTAGCACCGACGAGGCTGGGGGCGGATAATGAAAAACTGTTTTTT
-,TRBJ2-2,-,TRBV30,14,CAWSVQWNTGELFF,TGTGCCTGGAGTGTACAGTGGAACACCGGGGAGCTGTTTTTT
TRBD1,TRBJ1-1,-,TRBV7-6,13,CASSAGTGTEAFF,TGTGCCAGCAGCGCCGGGACAGGCACTGAAGCTTTCTTT
TRBD1,TRBJ2-5,-,TRBV29-1,14,CSAPLAGGFETQYF,TGCAGCGCCCCATTGGCAGGGGGCTTTGAGACCCAGTACTTC
-,TRBJ1-4,-,TRBV6-5,14,CASSPLTPSEKLFF,TGTGCCAGCAGTCCCCTTACCCCAAGCGAAAAACTGTTTTTT
-,TRBJ2-5,-,TRBV7-9,15,CASSFPAVNGETQYF,TGTGCCAGCAGCTTTCCTGCGGTGAATGGGGAGACCCAGTACTTC
-,TRBJ2-5,-,TRBV19,21,CASSIDLHPPPTGPYQETQYF,TGTGCCAGTAGTATAGATCTTCATCCCCCCCCCACAGGGCCGTACCAAGAGACCCAGTACTTC
-,TRBJ2-1,-,TRBV11-3,13,CASRARGNNEQFF,TGTGCCAGCAGGGCCAGGGGAAACAATGAGCAGTTCTTC
-,TRBJ2-7,-,TRBV30,13,CAWSPAGTYEQYF,TGTGCCTGGAGTCCGGCAGGGACCTACGAGCAGTACTTC
TRBD2,TRBJ2-3,-,TRBV29-1,15,CSVEGLAGEADTQYF,TGCAGCGTTGAGGGACTAGCGGGAGAAGCAGATACGCAGTATTTT
-,TRBJ2-7,-,TRBV7-8,14,CASSLLPRGYEQYF,TGTGCCAGCAGCTTGCTCCCCAGGGGCTACGAGCAGTACTTC
-,TRBJ2-7,once,TRBV4-2,14,CASSQVWGTYEQYF,TGTGCCAGCAGCCAAGTGTGGGGCACCTACGAGCAGTACTTC
-,TRBJ1-3,few,TRBV10-3,14,CAISQPGAGNTIYF,TGTGCCATCAGCCAGCCGGGGGCTGGAAACACCATATATTTT
-,TRBJ2-3,-,TRBV27,15,CASSLGTQYTDTQYF,TGTGCCAGCAGTTTAGGGACACAATACACAGATACGCAGTATTTT
-,TRBJ1-1,-,TRBV4-2,15,CASSPEGVANTEAFF,TGTGCCAGCAGCCCCGAGGGGGTGGCGAACACTGAAGCTTTCTTT
-,TRBJ2-7,-,TRBV11-2,14,CASSLAGSSYEQYF,TGTGCCAGCAGCTTAGCGGGGAGCTCCTACGAGCAGTACTTC
-,TRBJ2-7,-,TRBV5-6,15,CASSFGQGVLYEQYF,TGTGCCAGCAGCTTCGGTCAGGGTGTATTGTACGAGCAGTACTTC
TRBD1,TRBJ2-2,-,TRBV29-1,14,CSVGDRGFSGELFF,TGCAGCGTAGGGGACAGGGGGTTCTCCGGGGAGCTGTTTTTT
TRBD2,TRBJ2-7,-,TRBV5-4,16,CASSPNLGLASYEQYF,TGTGCCAGCAGCCCTAACCTCGGACTAGCCTCCTACGAGCAGTACTTC
TRBD1,TRBJ2-7,once,TRBV12-5,16,CASGLLTTGGSGEQYF,TGTGCTAGTGGTTTGCTAACGACAGGGGGCTCGGGCGAGCAGTACTTC